This TCR beta chain was obtained from a study of blood T cells in healthy people across ages. This clonotype appeared a few times. In germline, CDR1 is SGHTA, CDR2 FQGNSA. The ends were cut back, 1 base at V and 2 bases at J, with 18 bases in the middle. The CDR3 consists of 17 residues. A second 7 to 11 cycle PCR used barcoded and J-beta primers. Unique molecular identifiers of 12 random nucleotides labeled each cDNA. All samples gave at least 2.5 million CDR3-containing paired-end reads. TCRdb reprocessed the 5' RACE reads with MiXCR, giving one entry per CDR3 protein. The data hold roughly 1.9 million distinct CDR3 sequences, with roughly two fifths observed a single time.

Material for sequencing was blood. This receptor was obtained from a human donor in good health. The chain carries TRBV7-2 and TRBJ2-7, with TRBD1 as a possible D gene (6 bases). The CDR3 nucleotides are TGTGCCAGCAGCTTAGGAGTTTCAGGGGTTTTACCCTACGAGCAGTACTTC. Translation gives CASSLGVSGVLPYEQYF.